The 16 T cell receptor beta chains below come from one sample, sequenced in a study of blood T cell repertoires in COVID-19. Measured with immunoSEQ multiplex PCR; TCRdb has only the in-frame clones, and not every one. The table shows 200,000 to 300,000 clones, with 86% occurring only once. Input material: peripheral blood. The receptors derive from a young man with active or convalescent COVID-19.

As to this clone: Additional DNA sequences in this sample encode the identical CDR3. This chain links TRBV5-1 with TRBJ2-1, with 7 bases that match TRBD2. The CDR3 has 14 amino acids. Germline trimming cut 4 bases from V and 3 bases from J; bases unmatched to any gene: 4. CDR1 and CDR2 (germline): SGHRS, YFSETQ. The CDR3 loop is CASSPGEGYNEQFF. CDR3 DNA: TGCGCCAGCAGCCCGGGGGAGGGCTACAATGAGCAGTTCTTC. Combining the CDR3 with reference TRBV5-1 and TRBJ2-1 gives the whole variable domain KAGVTQTPRYLIKTRGQQVTLSCSPISGHRSVSWYQQTPGQGLQFLFEYFSETQRNKGNFPGRFSGRQFSNSRSEMNVSTLELGDSALYLCASSPGEGYNEQFFGPGTRLTVL.

The chain is built from TRBV3-1 (or the pseudogene TRBV3-2) and TRBJ1-2; D ambiguous. The length of the CDR3 is 16 residues. In germline, CDR1 is LGHDT, CDR2 YNNKEL (reference sequence). V was cut by 1 base and J by 2 bases, with 14 bases left in between. The CDR3 DNA sequence: TGTGCCAGCAGCCAAGTATTAGTAGGAGGAAACTATGGCTACACCTTC. Translating it yields CASSQVLVGGNYGYTF.

The rearrangement uses TRBV18 and TRBJ1-2; the D gene is possibly TRBD1 (6 bases). V was trimmed by 4 bases and J by 5 bases, leaving 14 bases between them. Germline V CDR1 and CDR2: KGHSH, LQKENI. The CDR3 covers 14 residues. The DNA for the CDR3 is TGTGCCAGCTCACAACAGGGCGCGGATTATGGCTACACCTTC. It encodes CASSQQGADYGYTF. Drawing the rest from reference TRBV18 and TRBJ1-2, the complete variable domain is NAGVMQNPRHLVRRRGQEARLRCSPMKGHSHVYWYRQLPEEGLKFMVYLQKENIIDESGMPKERFSAEFPKEGPSILRIQQVVRGDSAAYFCASSQQGADYGYTFGSGTRLTVV.

The CDR3 sequence: CAIKVFPGSGNEQFF. The CDR3 DNA is TGTGCCATCAAAGTCTTCCCAGGGTCGGGCAATGAGCAGTTCTTC. The J gene is TRBJ2-1, the V gene TRBV10-3; the D gene is possibly TRBD1 (5 bases). This CDR3 comprises 15 residues. V was cut by 7 bases and J by 6 bases, with 19 bases left in between. Per germline, CDR1 ENHRY and CDR2 SYGVKD.

The rearrangement uses TRBV4-3 and TRBJ1-3, with D possibly TRBD1 on 5 matching bases. V lost 4 bases to trimming and J lost 0 bases, with 13 bases between them. The CDR3 extends over 16 amino acids. The germline CDR1 and CDR2 sequences are LGHNA and YSLEER. For the CDR3, the DNA is TGCGCCAGCAGCCCAGGACAAGGAAACTCTGGAAACACCATATATTTT. Translating it yields CASSPGQGNSGNTIYF.

The table lists this clone with a few counts. V usage is TRBV7-3 and J usage is TRBJ2-3; TRBD1 aligns across 7 bases. From germline, CDR1 is SGHTA and CDR2 FQGTGA. This CDR3 has 15 residues. Losses at the gene ends were 5 bases for V and 6 bases for J; bases not matched to a gene: 11. The CDR3 spells CASSRQGGWMDTQYF. DNA of the CDR3: TGTGCCAGCAGCAGACAGGGCGGATGGATGGATACGCAGTATTTT. The full variable domain, its missing parts supplied by reference TRBV7-3 and TRBJ2-3, is GAGVSQTPSNKVTEKGKYVELRCDPISGHTALYWYRQSLGQGPEFLIYFQGTGAADDSGLPNDRFFAVRPEGSVSTLKIQRTERGDSAVYLCASSRQGGWMDTQYFGPGTRLTVL.

The rearrangement links TRBV12-3 or TRBV12-4 to TRBJ1-4; 11 bases map to TRBD1. This CDR3 has 13 residues. V lost 7 bases to trimming and J lost 10 bases; unmatched junction nucleotides: 5. In nucleotides, the CDR3 is TGTGCCAGCAAGGGGACAGGGGGTGGAAAACTGTTTTTT. Protein product: CASKGTGGGKLFF.

This chain uses TRBV6-5 with TRBJ2-5; 9 bases fit TRBD2. This CDR3 has 15 amino acids. From germline, CDR1 is MNHEY and CDR2 SVGAGI. V dropped 7 bases and J dropped 1; count of bases not matched to a gene: 7. The CDR3 region is CASTPGLAGQETQYF. CDR3 DNA: TGTGCCAGCACCCCGGGACTAGCAGGCCAAGAGACCCAGTACTTC.

The rearrangement uses TRBV19 and TRBJ1-1; D is undetermined. Germline V gene lookup returns CDR1 LNHDA and CDR2 SQIVND (reference sequence). The CDR3 is 14 amino acids. V shed 2 bases and J shed 5 bases, with 12 bases lying between them. The CDR3 nucleotides are TGTGCCAGTAGTATACAGGCTGTTCGGACTGAAGCTTTCTTT. Residues: CASSIQAVRTEAFF.

As concerns this clone: Sequence at one end of the junction differs from germline and may be a read error. V is TRBV6-5 and J is TRBJ1-2; D gene uncertain. Germline CDR1 MNHEY, CDR2 SVGAGI. The CDR3 is 14 residues long. The CDR3 protein is CASSYLASRGAMSF. The CDR3, as DNA: TGTGCCAGCAGTTACCTTGCATCTCGAGGAGCTATGTCCTTC.

The gene calls are TRBV13 and TRBJ2-3; a weak D match, TRBD2 (5 bases). V was shortened by 2 bases and J by 6 bases, with 9 bases between the two germline ends. This CDR3 spans 13 amino acids. Germline values: CDR1 PRHDT, CDR2 FYEKMQ (reference sequence). The CDR3 region has the DNA TGTGCCAGCAGCTTAAGAGGGCCTGATACGCAGTATTTT. Amino acid sequence: CASSLRGPDTQYF.

The chain uses TRBV4-3 and TRBJ1-1, with D unresolved. Trimming pared 3 bases from V and 7 bases from J, leaving 12 bases between. The CDR3 extends over 13 amino acids. The germline V gene encodes CDR1 LGHNA and CDR2 YSLEER. CDR3 nucleotides: TGCGCCAGCAGCCATCTTACCGGTGGTGAAGCTTTCTTT. Translated, it gives CASSHLTGGEAFF.

The V call is TRBV7-2, the J call TRBJ1-1, with D perhaps TRBD1 (5 bases). Trimming pared 1 base from V and 5 bases from J, leaving 11 bases between. CDR1 and CDR2 (germline): SGHTA, FQGNSA. This CDR3 has 14 amino acids. CDR3 in amino acids: CASSLGGVGTEAFF. CDR3 DNA: TGTGCCAGCAGCTTAGGGGGGGTAGGTACTGAAGCTTTCTTT.

V is TRBV7-8 and J is TRBJ1-4; TRBD1 might be the D (6 bases). The germline CDR1 and CDR2 sequences are SGHVS and FQNEAQ. V lost 5 bases, J lost 10 bases, and 17 bases lay in between. The CDR3 has 14 residues. The CDR3 nucleotides read TGTGCCAGCAGCCAAACAGGGCTCGACGGAAAACTGTTTTTT. Translating it yields CASSQTGLDGKLFF. The whole variable domain, remainder taken from reference TRBV7-8 and TRBJ1-4, is GAGVSQSPRYKVAKRGQDVALRCDPISGHVSLFWYQQALGQGPEFLTYFQNEAQLDKSGLPSDRFFAERPEGSVSTLKIQRTQQEDSAVYLCASSQTGLDGKLFFGSGTQLSVL.

This clone was seen more than once but under ten times. V and J are TRBV20-1 and TRBJ1-2; a possible D gene is TRBD1 (5 bases). CDR3 length: 13 amino acids. Germline V gene sequence: CDR1 DFQATT, CDR2 SNEGSKA (reference sequence). Trimming left V 3 bases short and J 6 bases short, with 14 bases between. CDR3 sequence: CSASHTVGHGYTF. The DNA for the CDR3 is TGCAGTGCTAGTCACACGGTGGGGCATGGCTACACCTTC.

V is TRBV12-3 or TRBV12-4 and J is TRBJ1-1; D unclear. The CDR3 has 13 residues. The V and J ends lost 3 bases and 0 bases respectively, with 5 bases between them. CDR3 residues: CASSFSVNTEAFF. For the CDR3, the DNA is TGTGCCAGCAGTTTTTCCGTGAACACTGAAGCTTTCTTT.